Shown below are 10 T cell receptor beta chains from a single sample sequenced in a study of T cell responses to AZD1222 COVID-19 vaccine. Repertoires were generated with immunoSEQ multiplex PCR, while TCRdb's copy carries only in-frame clones and drops some. Of 170,000 or so clones in the sample, 88% were seen once. The sample in question was peripheral blood, obtained 28 days after the second AZD1222 dose. Receptors were obtained from an adult who received the AZD1222 COVID-19 vaccine.

The chain is built from TRBV5-1 and TRBJ2-2; tentatively, D is TRBD1 (5 bases). The CDR3 loop spans 15 amino acids. Trimming removed 4 bases from V and 0 bases from J, with 10 bases in between. From germline, CDR1 is SGHRS and CDR2 YFSETQ. CDR3: CASSPDTANTGELFF. The DNA for the CDR3 is TGCGCCAGCAGCCCGGACACCGCGAACACCGGGGAGCTGTTTTTT.

The chain recombines TRBV6-2 or TRBV6-3 with TRBJ2-7; possibly TRBD2 for D (5 bases). The CDR3 runs 15 residues. Germline loops: CDR1 MNHEY, CDR2 SVGEGT. Trimming left V 5 bases short and J 4 bases short, with 18 bases between. The CDR3 is CASSTSKDFSYEQYF. In DNA form, the CDR3 reads TGTGCCAGCAGTACCTCCAAGGACTTCTCATACGAGCAGTACTTC.

The chain uses TRBV7-9 and TRBJ1-3; TRBD1 aligns across 8 bases. This CDR3 spans 15 amino acids. V shed 5 bases, J shed 1 base, and the junction held 4 bases outside the gene matches. Germline V gives CDR1 SEHNR, CDR2 FQNEAQ (reference sequence). CDR3 sequence: CASSQQGESGNTIYF. The CDR3, as DNA: TGTGCCAGCAGCCAACAGGGGGAGTCTGGAAACACCATATATTTT.

This chain connects TRBV11-1 to TRBJ2-3; possibly TRBD1 for D (6 bases). Germline loops: CDR1 SGHAT, CDR2 FQDESV (reference sequence). The CDR3 sequence is 13 residues long. The ends were cut back, 6 bases at V and 5 bases at J, with 12 bases in the middle. Written as DNA, the CDR3 is TGTGCCAGCAGTACAGGGCTTCAAGATACGCAGTATTTT. Residues: CASSTGLQDTQYF.

The chain joins TRBV7-2 to TRBJ2-7, with D perhaps TRBD1 (5 bases). The CDR3 extends over 15 amino acids. The germline gives CDR1 SGHTA, CDR2 FQGNSA. The V gene lost 0 bases and the J gene lost 4 bases, with 13 bases spanning the gap. CDR3 DNA: TGTGCCAGCAGCTTAGCAGGCCAGGGAACGTACGAGCAGTACTTC. Its translation: CASSLAGQGTYEQYF.

The V and J genes are TRBV7-3 and TRBJ2-1; no firm D call. The CDR3 length is 19 residues. Germline loops: CDR1 SGHTA, CDR2 FQGTGA. With 1 base removed from V and 0 bases from J, the gap between germline ends came to 19 bases. DNA for the CDR3: TGTGCCAGCAGCTTAATTTCACTGGGCGGCTCAAGCTCCTACAATGAGCAGTTCTTC. As protein: CASSLISLGGSSSYNEQFF.

The genes are TRBV30 and TRBJ2-5; no reliable D call. Germline V gene sequence: CDR1 GTSNPN, CDR2 SVGIG (reference sequence). V gave up 1 base and J gave up 4 bases, with 7 bases separating them. CDR3 size: 12 residues. DNA for the CDR3: TGTGCCTGGAGTGGCCTTGGAGAGACCCAGTACTTC. Its protein is CAWSGLGETQYF.

This rearrangement joins TRBV3-1 (or the pseudogene TRBV3-2) to TRBJ1-2; TRBD1 agrees at 7 bases. The CDR3 totals 13 residues. Germline CDR1 LGHDT, CDR2 YNNKEL (reference sequence). J gave up 4 bases and V 8 bases, and 7 bases lay outside the gene matches. CDR3: CASRLTGAYGYTF. The CDR3 nucleotides are TGTGCCAGCCGCCTTACAGGGGCCTATGGCTACACCTTC.

The table lists this clone with a count of one. This chain links TRBV5-4 with TRBJ1-1, with unresolved D. The V end lost 0 bases, the J end lost 3 bases, and 6 bases lay between the germline ends. This CDR3 region has 13 residues. Germline lookup yields CDR1 SGHNT and CDR2 YYREEE (reference sequence). The CDR3 loop is CASSLVRDTEAFF. For the CDR3, the DNA is TGTGCCAGCAGCTTGGTACGGGACACTGAAGCTTTCTTT.

The rearrangement joins TRBV27 to TRBJ1-1; the D gene is possibly TRBD1 (5 bases). V lost 6 bases and J 4 bases, leaving 15 bases between the germline ends. From germline, CDR1 is MNHEY and CDR2 SMNVEV (reference sequence). The CDR3 spans 14 residues. Written as DNA, the CDR3 is TGTGCCAGCAGACGAACCCCAGGGTTCACTGAAGCTTTCTTT. Translated, it gives CASRRTPGFTEAFF.